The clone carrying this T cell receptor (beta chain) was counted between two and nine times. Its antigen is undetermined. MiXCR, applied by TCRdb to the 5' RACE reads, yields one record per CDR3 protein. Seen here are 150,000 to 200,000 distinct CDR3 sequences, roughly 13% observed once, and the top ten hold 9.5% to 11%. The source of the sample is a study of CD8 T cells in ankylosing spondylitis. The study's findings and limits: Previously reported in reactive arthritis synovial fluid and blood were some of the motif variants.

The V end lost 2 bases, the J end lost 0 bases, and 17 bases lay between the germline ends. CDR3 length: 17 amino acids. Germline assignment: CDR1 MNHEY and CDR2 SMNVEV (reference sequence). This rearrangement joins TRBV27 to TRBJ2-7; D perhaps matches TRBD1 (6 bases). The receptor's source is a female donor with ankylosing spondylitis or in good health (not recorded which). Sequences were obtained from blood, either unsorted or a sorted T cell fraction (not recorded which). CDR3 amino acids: CASSLGGRWGSSYEQYF. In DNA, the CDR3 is TGTGCCAGCAGTTTAGGGGGCCGGTGGGGATCCTCCTACGAGCAGTACTTC.